The 27 T cell receptor beta chains below come from one sample, sequenced in a study of cytomegalovirus exposure and HLA in healthy donors. The PCR employed 60 Vbeta primers together with 13 Jbeta primers. TCRdb keeps only in-frame clones here, not all; method: immunoSEQ multiplex PCR. The top ten hold roughly 23% of the sample, which has around 60,000 clones, roughly 74% seen once. Specimen: PBMCs. These receptors came from a woman aged 40-49 years in good health and CMV-seropositive.

DNA for the CDR3: TGTGCCAGCAGTTCAGGGCGCTCTAATGAAAAACTGTTTTTT. Residues: CASSSGRSNEKLFF. The V call is TRBV6-6, the J call TRBJ1-4, with a weak D call TRBD1 (5 bases). Germline lookup yields CDR1 MNHNY and CDR2 SVGAGI (reference sequence). The CDR3 contains 14 residues. V was clipped by 4 bases and J by 3 bases, with 9 bases between them.

The J gene is TRBJ2-1, the V gene TRBV9; tentative D call: TRBD2 (5 bases). Germline values: CDR1 SGDLS, CDR2 YYNGEE. There are 15 residues in the CDR3. Trimming took off 0 bases at V and 0 bases at J, with 7 bases between the two ends. This chain's CDR3 is CASSVGEFSYNEQFF. The CDR3 nucleotides are TGTGCCAGCAGCGTAGGGGAGTTCTCCTACAATGAGCAGTTCTTC.

V usage is TRBV10-3 and J usage is TRBJ2-1, with TRBD2 matching over 8 bases. Looked up from germline, CDR1 is ENHRY and CDR2 is SYGVKD. Trimming removed 6 bases from V and 7 bases from J; junction bases left unmatched: 14. This CDR3 contains 16 residues. CDR3 DNA: TGTGCCATCAGCGACCTTACTAGCGGCTCGGGAAATGAGCAGTTCTTC. Protein: CAISDLTSGSGNEQFF.

The chain combines TRBV2 with TRBJ2-5; 8 nucleotides agree with TRBD2. Germline CDR1 reads SNHLY; CDR2 reads FYNNEI. The J segment lost 4 bases and the V segment lost 11 bases, leaving 9 bases of the junction unmatched. The length of the CDR3 is 13 residues. This CDR3 reads CASSGAGGETQYF. The CDR3 bases are TGTGCCTCATCGGGCGCGGGAGGAGAGACCCAGTACTTC. Using reference TRBV2 and TRBJ2-5 for the parts outside the CDR3, the full variable domain is EPEVTQTPSHQVTQMGQEVILRCVPISNHLYFYWYRQILGQKVEFLVSFYNNEISEKSEIFDDQFSVERPDGSNFTLKIRSTKLEDSAMYFCASSGAGGETQYFGPGTRLLVL.

Turning to this clone: This sample includes further DNA sequences coding for the same CDR3. The chain carries TRBV4-3 and TRBJ1-2; weak D call: TRBD1 (5 bases). The germline V gene encodes CDR1 LGHNA and CDR2 YSLEER. Trimming removed 0 bases from V and 8 bases from J, with 16 bases in between. The CDR3 extends over 15 amino acids. The chain's CDR3 is CASSQDLGQGRGYTF. The CDR3 region has the DNA TGCGCCAGCAGCCAAGATCTTGGGCAGGGAAGAGGCTACACCTTC.

This clone was counted a single time. The rearrangement uses TRBV19 and TRBJ1-5; 7 nucleotides agree with TRBD1. There are 14 residues in the CDR3. Trimming at V came to 8 bases and at J to 7 bases, leaving 11 bases not matched to a gene. Germline lookup yields CDR1 LNHDA and CDR2 SQIVND (reference sequence). Here the CDR3 reads CASSAYTGDQPQHF. The CDR3 region has the DNA TGTGCCAGTTCCGCCTATACAGGGGACCAGCCCCAGCATTTT.

The chain joins TRBV13 to TRBJ2-7, with D possibly being TRBD1 (6 bases). The CDR3 contains 16 residues. The V end was cut by 4 bases, the J end by 2 bases, with 18 bases between. Germline values: CDR1 PRHDT, CDR2 FYEKMQ (reference sequence). This CDR3 reads CASSSNPRTETYEQYF. The CDR3 bases are TGTGCCAGCAGCTCTAACCCGAGGACAGAGACCTACGAGCAGTACTTC. The full variable domain, with the rest looked up from reference TRBV13 and TRBJ2-7, is AAGVIQSPRHLIKEKRETATLKCYPIPRHDTVYWYQQGPGQDPQFLISFYEKMQSDKGSIPDRFSAQQFSDYHSELNMSSLELGDSALYFCASSSNPRTETYEQYFGPGTRLTVT.

Only one count was recorded for this clone. The rearrangement links TRBV23-1 to TRBJ2-1; a possible D gene is TRBD2 (6 bases). TRBV23-1 is noted as an ORF with a role that remains uncertain. Deletions cut 6 bases from V and 0 bases from J, with 24 bases between. The CDR3 totals 19 residues. CDR3 DNA sequence: TGCGCCAGCAGCCCCGCTTGGGAGGCCCAAAACTCCTCCTACAATGAGCAGTTCTTC. It is translated as CASSPAWEAQNSSYNEQFF.

This chain connects TRBV27 to TRBJ1-2, with no clear D. Trimming cost V 2 bases and J 3 bases, with 10 bases left between them. From germline, CDR1 is MNHEY and CDR2 SMNVEV (reference sequence). This CDR3 region has 14 residues. CDR3 DNA sequence: TGTGCCAGCAGTTTAATGCTGGGAGACTATGGCTACACCTTC. Residues: CASSLMLGDYGYTF.

The J gene is TRBJ1-2, the V gene TRBV6-5; D ambiguous. This CDR3 has 12 amino acids. The V end lost 7 bases, the J end lost 6 bases, and 12 bases lay between the germline ends. The germline CDR1 and CDR2 sequences are MNHEY and SVGAGI. The CDR3 here is CASKEGRNGYTF. The CDR3, as DNA: TGTGCCAGCAAAGAGGGAAGGAATGGCTACACCTTC.

This clone appeared a single time. The rearrangement joins TRBV5-4 to TRBJ2-3; no clear D gene. The CDR3 sequence is 13 residues long. V lost 1 base and J 2 bases, leaving 5 bases between the germline ends. Germline CDR1 reads SGHNT; CDR2 reads YYREEE (reference sequence). CDR3 in DNA: TGTGCCAGCAGCTTGCCTACCACAGATACGCAGTATTTT. It encodes CASSLPTTDTQYF.

This clone was recorded a few times. The chain uses TRBV18 and TRBJ2-3, with D maybe TRBD1 (5 bases). Trimming stripped 6 bases from V and 1 base from J, with 8 bases between. CDR1 is KGHSH, CDR2 LQKENI, per germline. CDR3 length: 13 residues. The CDR3 coding sequence is TGTGCCAGCTCGGGGCCGGGCACAGATACGCAGTATTTT. It yields the protein CASSGPGTDTQYF.

The rearrangement uses TRBV27 and TRBJ2-7, with 11 bases fitting TRBD2. The CDR3 extends over 15 amino acids. V lost 6 bases, J lost 1 base, and 5 bases stayed unmatched. Germline values: CDR1 MNHEY, CDR2 SMNVEV (reference sequence). For the CDR3, the DNA is TGTGCCAGCAGAGATCTAGCGGGGGGTTCCTACGAGCAGTACTTC. The encoded protein is CASRDLAGGSYEQYF.

This clone was detected only a few times. V and J are TRBV7-2 and TRBJ2-1; 15 bases match TRBD2. CDR1 is SGHTA, CDR2 FQGNSA, per germline. The CDR3 consists of 19 residues. J lost 2 bases, V lost 4 bases, and 9 bases had no gene match. CDR3 nucleotides: TGTGCCAGCAGCTCCACCGGGACTAGCGGGAGGCCCCCCTACAATGAGCAGTTCTTC. This translates into CASSSTGTSGRPPYNEQFF. The full variable domain, with the rest looked up from reference TRBV7-2 and TRBJ2-1, is GAGVSQSPSNKVTEKGKDVELRCDPISGHTALYWYRQSLGQGLEFLIYFQGNSAPDKSGLPSDRFSAERTGGSVSTLTIQRTQQEDSAVYLCASSSTGTSGRPPYNEQFFGPGTRLTVL.

The CDR3 DNA sequence: TGCAGCGTTGAAGCAGAGGAGGGTCTCTATGGCTACACCTTC. It yields the protein CSVEAEEGLYGYTF. V and J are TRBV29-1 and TRBJ1-2, with D unresolved. Germline V lookup: CDR1 SQVTM, CDR2 ANQGSEA. Trimming shortened V by 1 base and J by 4 bases, and 13 bases separated the two germline ends. The CDR3 covers 14 residues.

This clone appeared a single time. The chain is built from TRBV10-3 and TRBJ2-7; maybe TRBD2 (6 bases). Trimming took off 8 bases at V and 2 bases at J, with 13 bases between the two ends. The CDR3 has 13 residues. Germline values: CDR1 ENHRY, CDR2 SYGVKD. The CDR3 DNA is TGTGCCATCCACGGCGGGGATACCTACGAGCAGTACTTC. It is translated as CAIHGGDTYEQYF.

This clone is a singleton in its sample. The chain employs TRBV18 and TRBJ1-3; D remains ambiguous. This CDR3 has 16 residues. CDR1 is KGHSH and CDR2 is LQKENI in the germline V gene. V lost 0 bases and J 4 bases, leaving 13 bases between the germline ends. Here the CDR3 DNA reads TGTGCCAGCTCACCACCGGTCCTTAGCCCCGGAAACACCATATATTTT. Protein: CASSPPVLSPGNTIYF.

This chain connects TRBV4-1 to TRBJ2-4; D might be TRBD1 (7 bases). The CDR3 length is 14 residues. CDR1 is MGHRA and CDR2 is YSYEKL in the germline V gene. V dropped 4 bases and J dropped 9 bases, with 16 bases sitting between them. In nucleotides, the CDR3 is TGCGCCAGCAGCCCTCGGGACAGCGGGCGCATTCAGTACTTC. Translated, it gives CASSPRDSGRIQYF.

V usage is TRBV28 and J usage is TRBJ1-6; 8 bases line up with TRBD1. The CDR3 is 14 amino acids. Per germline, CDR1 MDHEN and CDR2 SYDVKM. With 6 bases clipped from V and 9 bases from J, the junction kept 7 bases outside the gene matches. DNA for the CDR3: TGTGCCAGCAGCACAGGGGGGGATTTTTCACCCCTCCACTTT. Protein product: CASSTGGDFSPLHF.

The CDR3 reads CASSQGQASYNEQFF. As DNA, the CDR3 is TGTGCCAGCAGCCAAGGACAGGCCTCCTACAATGAGCAGTTCTTC. V is TRBV14 and J is TRBJ2-1; tentative D call: TRBD1 (6 bases). Germline assignment: CDR1 SGHDN and CDR2 FVKESK. The CDR3 is made up of 15 amino acids. With 1 base removed from V and 0 bases from J, the gap between germline ends came to 7 bases.

The chain links TRBV27 to TRBJ2-3, with 9 bases that match TRBD1. This CDR3 spans 16 amino acids. Germline V gives CDR1 MNHEY, CDR2 SMNVEV (reference sequence). Germline trimming cut 6 bases from V and 6 bases from J; bases unmatched to any gene: 13. In nucleotides, the CDR3 is TGTGCCAGCAGCCGAGGGGGACAGGGACGTGTGGATACGCAGTATTTT. Translated, it gives CASSRGGQGRVDTQYF.

The chain uses TRBV20-1 and TRBJ2-1; possibly TRBD2 for D (5 bases). V gave up 1 base and J gave up 10 bases, with 8 bases separating them. The CDR3 loop spans 11 amino acids. Looked up from germline, CDR1 is DFQATT and CDR2 is SNEGSKA (reference sequence). Here the CDR3 reads CSARGGKEQFF. The CDR3 DNA is TGCAGTGCTAGAGGAGGGAAAGAGCAGTTCTTC.

For the CDR3, the DNA is TGTGCCACCCGACAGGGTCATTCGACCGGGGAGCTGTTTTTT. It translates to CATRQGHSTGELFF. The rearrangement links TRBV6-4 to TRBJ2-2; 7 positions agree with TRBD1. Germline-derived CDR1 and CDR2 are MRHNA and SNTAGT. The V gene end was trimmed by 10 bases and the J gene end by 5 bases; junction bases not matched to a gene: 10. The CDR3 is made up of 14 amino acids.

The genes are TRBV18 and TRBJ1-2; TRBD1 matches 12 bases. V lost 6 bases and J lost 8; bases outside the gene matches: 13. The CDR3 consists of 16 residues. Looked up from germline, CDR1 is KGHSH and CDR2 is LQKENI. In DNA form, the CDR3 reads TGTGCCAGCTCCCCCGGGACAGGGGGCCTCCTGTTGGGCTACACCTTC. Translation: CASSPGTGGLLLGYTF.

This chain uses TRBV30 with TRBJ1-2, with D tentatively TRBD1 (5 bases). Looked up from germline, CDR1 is GTSNPN and CDR2 is SVGIG (reference sequence). Trimming pared 0 bases from V and 0 bases from J, leaving 14 bases between. The CDR3 spans 16 residues. The CDR3 DNA sequence: TGTGCCTGGAGTGTAGGATTCGGAGGGGCTAACTATGGCTACACCTTC. Its translation: CAWSVGFGGANYGYTF.

The gene calls are TRBV11-2 and TRBJ1-1, with 7 bases that match TRBD1. After removal of 0 bases from V and 0 bases from J, the junction contained 4 bases not matched to a gene. CDR3 length: 16 amino acids. Per the germline V gene, CDR1 is SGHAT and CDR2 is FQNNGV. CDR3 sequence (DNA): TGTGCCAGCAGCTTAGACAGGGGGGTGATGAACACTGAAGCTTTCTTT. Encoded protein: CASSLDRGVMNTEAFF. Looking up the rest from reference TRBV11-2 and TRBJ1-1 gives the full variable domain: EAGVAQSPRYKIIEKRQSVAFWCNPISGHATLYWYQQILGQGPKLLIQFQNNGVVDDSQLPKDRFSAERLKGVDSTLKIQPAKLEDSAVYLCASSLDRGVMNTEAFFGQGTRLTVV.

This clone was found a few times. This chain connects TRBV19 to TRBJ1-1; TRBD1 aligns across 7 bases. Germline lookup yields CDR1 LNHDA and CDR2 SQIVND (reference sequence). CDR3 size: 15 residues. J gave up 1 base and V 6 bases, and 8 bases lay outside the gene matches. The CDR3 nucleotides read TGTGCCAGTAGCGCCTACAGGGGTTCGAACACTGAAGCTTTCTTT. Translation: CASSAYRGSNTEAFF.